These 27 T cell receptor beta chains came from one sample sequenced in a study of blood T cell repertoires in COVID-19. Libraries were prepared by immunoSEQ multiplex PCR; TCRdb keeps only in-frame clonotypes and omits some of them. This sample has some 230,000 clones, with around 84% found just once. The sequencing input was peripheral blood. These receptors were collected from a man in his forties with acute or convalescent COVID-19.

The chain recombines TRBV2 with TRBJ2-2; TRBD2 matches at 9 bases. The germline V gene has CDR1 SNHLY and CDR2 FYNNEI. The CDR3 is 16 residues long. Germline trimming cut 7 bases from V and 5 bases from J; bases unmatched to any gene: 11. The CDR3 DNA sequence: TGTGCCAGCAAGGTTAACGCGGGGGGGCCGACCGGGGAGCTGTTTTTT. Translation gives CASKVNAGGPTGELFF.

This rearrangement joins TRBV28 to TRBJ1-1; D may be TRBD1 (6 bases). Germline values: CDR1 MDHEN, CDR2 SYDVKM. V was shortened by 5 bases and J by 0 bases, with 10 bases between the two germline ends. The CDR3 covers 14 residues. The CDR3 coding sequence is TGTGCCAGCAGTATTACAGGGATGAACACTGAAGCTTTCTTT. It is translated as CASSITGMNTEAFF. Complete variable domain (other parts from reference TRBV28 and TRBJ1-1): DVKVTQSSRYLVKRTGEKVFLECVQDMDHENMFWYRQDPGLGLRLIYFSYDVKMKEKGDIPEGYSVSREKKERFSLILESASTNQTSMYLCASSITGMNTEAFFGQGTRLTVV.

The V gene is TRBV6-5, the J gene TRBJ1-1; a weak D match, TRBD1 (5 bases). The CDR3 runs 15 residues. Per the germline V gene, CDR1 is MNHEY and CDR2 is SVGAGI. Trimming took 0 bases from V and 0 from J, leaving 8 bases between them. The CDR3: CASSYSRGMNTEAFF. As DNA, the CDR3 is TGTGCCAGCAGTTACTCGCGGGGGATGAACACTGAAGCTTTCTTT.

The rearrangement links TRBV28 to TRBJ2-1; 11 bases fit TRBD2. The V and J ends lost 7 bases and 11 bases, in that order; junction bases with no gene match: 16. Looked up from germline, CDR1 is MDHEN and CDR2 is SYDVKM. The CDR3 totals 16 residues. CDR3 protein: CASIHPIAGGYRKQFF. The CDR3 DNA reads TGTGCCAGCATCCATCCCATAGCGGGGGGGTACAGAAAGCAGTTCTTC.

V usage is TRBV6-2 or TRBV6-3 and J usage is TRBJ2-4; TRBD2 aligns across 7 bases. CDR3 size: 14 residues. After removal of 0 bases from V and 5 bases from J, the junction contained 1 base not matched to a gene. Germline V gives CDR1 MNHEY, CDR2 SVGEGT. CDR3 residues: CASSYSGGENIQYF. DNA of the CDR3: TGTGCCAGCAGTTACTCTGGGGGGGAAAACATTCAGTACTTC.

The chain couples TRBV7-9 to TRBJ2-7, with D possibly matching TRBD2 (5 bases). Germline lookup yields CDR1 SEHNR and CDR2 FQNEAQ (reference sequence). This CDR3 has 14 residues. The V end was cut by 5 bases, the J end by 2 bases, with 13 bases between. CDR3 protein: CASSPGLHTYEQYF. CDR3 nucleotide sequence: TGTGCCAGCAGCCCCGGACTCCATACCTACGAGCAGTACTTC.

This chain links TRBV5-1 with TRBJ2-7; 9 bases fit TRBD1. Looked up from germline, CDR1 is SGHRS and CDR2 is YFSETQ. V gave up 3 bases and J gave up 4 bases; unmatched junction bases: 5. The CDR3 is 14 residues long. CDR3 loop: CASSSGQGGYEQYF. The CDR3 nucleotides are TGCGCCAGCAGCTCGGGACAGGGTGGGTACGAGCAGTACTTC.

V is TRBV3-1 (or the pseudogene TRBV3-2) and J is TRBJ2-7, with 8 bases lining up with TRBD2. This CDR3 contains 15 residues. The V gene end was trimmed by 3 bases and the J gene end by 3 bases; junction bases not matched to a gene: 7. Germline lookup yields CDR1 LGHDT and CDR2 YNNKEL (reference sequence). The CDR3 nucleotides read TGTGCCAGCAGCCAGCCTTCGGGGGGGGTCTACGAGCAGTACTTC. It encodes CASSQPSGGVYEQYF.

DNA of the CDR3: TGCGCCAGCAGCCAGGGACAGATTTCTGAGCAGTACTTC. Amino acids: CASSQGQISEQYF. The chain combines TRBV4-1 with TRBJ2-7; the match to TRBD1 covers 7 bases. The germline CDR1 and CDR2 sequences are MGHRA and YSYEKL. This CDR3 has 13 amino acids. The V segment lost 3 bases and the J segment 7 bases; nucleotides outside the gene matches: 6.

This clone was recorded a few times. The V call is TRBV3-1 (or the pseudogene TRBV3-2), the J call TRBJ1-1; no clear D. Germline CDR1 LGHDT, CDR2 YNNKEL (reference sequence). Deletions cut 4 bases from V and 2 bases from J, with 17 bases between. This CDR3 region has 16 residues. The CDR3 DNA reads as TGTGCCAGCAGCCCAGAAGCGGTGGTAAGAAACACTGAAGCTTTCTTT. Its protein product is CASSPEAVVRNTEAFF.

This clone was detected only once. The CDR3 sequence: CASSLIQGSSGNTIYF. The CDR3 DNA reads TGTGCCAGCAGCTTAATCCAGGGTTCTTCTGGAAACACCATATATTTT. The gene calls are TRBV7-9 and TRBJ1-3; D perhaps matches TRBD1 (5 bases). This CDR3 is 16 amino acids long. V lost 2 bases, J lost 1 base, and 12 bases lay in between. Germline CDR1 and CDR2: SEHNR and FQNEAQ (reference sequence).

This clone appeared once. The rearrangement uses TRBV2 and TRBJ1-2; D gene ambiguous. Germline V gives CDR1 SNHLY, CDR2 FYNNEI. Trimming shortened V by 3 bases and J by 5 bases, and 4 bases separated the two germline ends. This CDR3 has 11 residues. In nucleotides, the CDR3 is TGTGCCAGCAGTGAGTTATATGGCTACACCTTC. The encoded protein is CASSELYGYTF.

In its sample, this clone was seen once. The gene calls are TRBV9 and TRBJ2-7, with a tentative D call TRBD1 (6 bases). From germline, CDR1 is SGDLS and CDR2 YYNGEE. This CDR3 is built from 14 residues. The V gene lost 4 bases and the J gene lost 0 bases, with 11 bases spanning the gap. CDR3 in amino acids: CASSPGQRSYEQYF. The CDR3 region has the DNA TGTGCCAGCAGCCCAGGACAGCGCTCCTACGAGCAGTACTTC.

This chain joins TRBV7-8 and TRBJ1-5; TRBD1 might be the D (5 bases). The CDR3 totals 13 residues. Trimming removed 5 bases from V and 1 base from J, with 6 bases in between. CDR1 is SGHVS, CDR2 FQNEAQ, per germline. In nucleotides, the CDR3 is TGTGCCAGCAGCCGACAGAGCAATCAGCCCCAGCATTTT. It specifies CASSRQSNQPQHF. The full variable domain, rest sourced from reference TRBV7-8 and TRBJ1-5, is GAGVSQSPRYKVAKRGQDVALRCDPISGHVSLFWYQQALGQGPEFLTYFQNEAQLDKSGLPSDRFFAERPEGSVSTLKIQRTQQEDSAVYLCASSRQSNQPQHFGDGTRLSIL.

The J gene is TRBJ1-6, the V gene TRBV5-1; 8 bases match TRBD1. The CDR3 is 15 amino acids. Germline trimming cut 4 bases from V and 10 bases from J; bases unmatched to any gene: 10. Germline CDR1 and CDR2: SGHRS and YFSETQ. CDR3 in DNA: TGCGCCAGCAGCCAATCGACAGGGGTAGGATCACCCCTCCACTTT. Translating gives CASSQSTGVGSPLHF.

Only one count was recorded for this clone. The chain recombines TRBV11-2 with TRBJ1-2; TRBD1 aligns across 7 bases. The germline V gene has CDR1 SGHAT and CDR2 FQNNGV. The CDR3 is made up of 16 amino acids. V was clipped by 5 bases and J by 1 base; unmatched bases: 10. CDR3 region: CASSTDREALNYGYTF. CDR3 bases: TGTGCCAGCAGCACCGACAGGGAGGCCCTTAACTATGGCTACACCTTC.

The V call is TRBV28, the J call TRBJ1-2, with a tentative D call TRBD1 (6 bases). Germline values: CDR1 MDHEN, CDR2 SYDVKM. V lost 2 bases to trimming and J lost 2 bases, with 9 bases between them. There are 14 residues in the CDR3. The CDR3 sequence: CASSLIGQNYGYTF. For the CDR3, the DNA is TGTGCCAGCAGTTTAATAGGACAGAACTATGGCTACACCTTC.

The DNA for the CDR3 is TGTGCCAGCAGCCAGACCTCGGGTGGGAGTTTCACAGATACGCAGTATTTT. Translating gives CASSQTSGGSFTDTQYF. This rearrangement joins TRBV16 to TRBJ2-3; weak D call: TRBD2 (5 bases). From germline, CDR1 is KGHSY and CDR2 FQNENV. V lost 3 bases to trimming and J lost 2 bases, with 18 bases between them. This CDR3 comprises 17 residues. The variable domain in full, completed from reference TRBV16 and TRBJ2-3, reads GEEVAQTPKHLVRGEGQKAKLYCAPIKGHSYVFWYQQVLKNEFKFLISFQNENVFDETGMPKERFSAKCLPNSPCSLEIQATKLEDSAVYFCASSQTSGGSFTDTQYFGPGTRLTVL.

V and J are TRBV4-3 and TRBJ2-6, with no clear D. V lost 3 bases to trimming and J lost 2 bases, with 8 bases between them. The CDR3 consists of 15 residues. Germline V gene data show CDR1 as LGHNA and CDR2 as YSLEER. The CDR3 is CASSQSITGANVLTF. CDR3 DNA: TGCGCCAGCAGCCAGTCTATAACTGGGGCCAACGTCCTGACTTTC.

The V gene is TRBV4-3, the J gene TRBJ2-4, with D tentatively TRBD2 (6 bases). Germline V gene data show CDR1 as LGHNA and CDR2 as YSLEER. The CDR3 runs to 14 residues. V was cut by 3 bases and J by 3 bases, with 9 bases left in between. In DNA, the CDR3 is TGCGCCAGCAGCCAGTTGGAGGGCAAAAACATTCAGTACTTC. It specifies CASSQLEGKNIQYF.

This clone was found once. The junction departs from germline at one end; a sequencing error may be responsible. V is TRBV2 and J is TRBJ2-7, with a weak D call TRBD2 (5 bases). The germline gives CDR1 SNHLY, CDR2 FYNNEI. The CDR3 loop spans 12 amino acids. CDR3 amino acids: CLMSSGSNEQYF. The CDR3 DNA follows: TGTTTGATGTCGAGCGGCTCCAACGAGCAGTACTTC.

The rearrangement uses TRBV20-1 and TRBJ1-2; D is possibly TRBD1 (6 bases). The V end lost 6 bases, the J end lost 14 bases, and 19 bases lay between the germline ends. CDR1 is DFQATT, CDR2 SNEGSKA, per germline (reference sequence). This CDR3 comprises 11 residues. CDR3 DNA: TGCAGTGCCATTATGACAGGCGAGGGTACCTTC. Encoded protein: CSAIMTGEGTF.

This clone was seen more than once but under ten times. This chain joins TRBV7-2 and TRBJ1-4, with no clear D. V dropped 1 base and J dropped 7 bases, with 13 bases sitting between them. The CDR3 is 15 amino acids. The germline gives CDR1 SGHTA, CDR2 FQGNSA. The CDR3 DNA sequence: TGTGCCAGCAGCTTAGATGGAAAGAGCGGTGAAAAACTGTTTTTT. It is translated as CASSLDGKSGEKLFF.

The CDR3 spells CASSGRSGQPQHF. CDR3 DNA: TGTGCCAGCAGTGGGCGAAGCGGTCAGCCCCAGCATTTT. This chain links TRBV6-4 with TRBJ1-5; D uncertain. Trimming took 4 bases from V and 6 from J, leaving 10 bases between them. In germline, CDR1 is MRHNA, CDR2 SNTAGT. The CDR3 covers 13 residues.

The V call is TRBV11-2, the J call TRBJ2-5; 7 bases map to TRBD2. Trimming at V came to 5 bases and at J to 2 bases, leaving 8 bases not matched to a gene. Germline V gives CDR1 SGHAT, CDR2 FQNNGV. This CDR3 has 15 residues. CDR3 nucleotides: TGTGCCAGCAGCCCCAACGGGGGACTACAAGAGACCCAGTACTTC. Translated, it gives CASSPNGGLQETQYF.

The V call is TRBV19, the J call TRBJ1-2; 7 nucleotides agree with TRBD1. In germline, CDR1 is LNHDA, CDR2 SQIVND (reference sequence). CDR3 length: 15 amino acids. Trimming at V came to 7 bases and at J to 5 bases, leaving 13 bases not matched to a gene. The DNA of the CDR3 is TGTGCCAGTAATGGACAGGCCCGCGTCTTGTATGGCTACACCTTC. The encoded protein is CASNGQARVLYGYTF.

The rearrangement uses TRBV5-1 and TRBJ2-1, with 14 positions matching TRBD2. The germline V gene has CDR1 SGHRS and CDR2 YFSETQ. The trim removed 0 bases at V and 5 bases at J, leaving 7 bases unmatched. The CDR3 is 18 residues long. The CDR3 coding sequence is TGCGCCAGCAGCTTGGGACGGACTAGCGGGGGGCCCAACAATGAGCAGTTCTTC. This encodes CASSLGRTSGGPNNEQFF.